The sequence of this T cell receptor beta chain was determined in a study of graft-versus-host responses after intestinal transplantation. Study context: Multivisceral, liver-intestinal, or isolated intestinal transplants were given to recipients. The study gave all recipients anti-thymocyte globulin induction, then tacrolimus and steroids for 2 to 3 years. Findings and caveats of the study: The authors found GvH clones in recipient marrow, some appearing first in ileum or blood.

Some clones are missing from TCRdb's copy, which holds only in-frame ones; the method was immunoSEQ multiplex PCR. The top ten clones hold over 2.5% of a sample with 95,000 to 150,000 clones, about 95% of them seen once. In the case of this clone: What it binds is unknown.

V shed 5 bases and J shed 11 bases, with 24 bases lying between them. The CDR3 runs 14 residues. Germline V gene data show CDR1 as GTSNPN and CDR2 as SVGIG (reference sequence). The receptor's source is a human donor who received an intestinal transplant. The material sequenced was unstimulated CD8+ T cells sorted from spleen or lymph node cells, taken before intestinal transplant. The chain recombines TRBV30 with TRBJ1-1; D unclear. CDR3 DNA sequence: TGTGCCTGGGGACCATATTCGGTACTGGGGAGCGCTTTCTTT. Translated: CAWGPYSVLGSAFF.